These 27 T cell receptor beta chains were all obtained from the same sample, sequenced in a study of regulatory T cells in long-lasting Graves disease. Time point here: persistent/refractory GD, antithyroid drugs over 5 years with positive TRAb. Construction of the TCR library relied on RNA isolated from PBMCs. Sequencing libraries for TCR beta were prepared with iRepertoire HTBI primers and Arm-PCR of CDR3 regions. TCRdb redid the calling of the multiplex PCR reads with MiXCR, one entry per CDR3 protein. The sample has hundreds of thousands of distinct CDR3 sequences, around 21% seen once. The sample in question was peripheral blood mononuclear cells (PBMCs), obtained when the disease was refractory, from a patient treated with antithyroid drugs. All receptors come from a female donor with Graves disease.

This clonotype was recorded at least ten times. V and J are TRBV2 and TRBJ2-7; D assignment may be TRBD1 or TRBD2 (5 bases each). Germline CDR1 SNHLY, CDR2 FYNNEI. The ends were cut back, 6 bases at V and 3 bases at J, with 12 bases in the middle. CDR3 size: 13 residues. The CDR3 bases are TGTGCCAGCAGCCGGGACGGAAACTACGAGCAGTACTTC. Its protein product is CASSRDGNYEQYF.

The table lists this clonotype with a few counts. V and J are TRBV7-9 and TRBJ2-7, with D maybe TRBD2 (5 bases). The CDR3 totals 15 residues. With 5 bases removed from V and 0 bases from J, the gap between germline ends came to 14 bases. Germline V gives CDR1 SEHNR, CDR2 FQNEAQ (reference sequence). CDR3 nucleotides: TGTGCCAGCAGCAAGACAACGGGGATCTCCTACGAGCAGTACTTC. As protein: CASSKTTGISYEQYF.

This clonotype was picked up a small number of times. The chain couples TRBV12-3 or TRBV12-4 to TRBJ2-3; unclear D gene. Trimming removed 5 bases at V and 0 bases at J, with 9 bases between. The CDR3 contains 14 residues. The CDR3 protein is CASSHTRSTDTQYF. For the CDR3, the DNA is TGTGCCAGCAGTCACACCCGGAGCACAGATACGCAGTATTTT.

CDR3 DNA sequence: TGTGCCAGCAGCCAATCAGGACTAGCAACGAGCGAGCAGTACTTC. Its protein product is CASSQSGLATSEQYF. The rearrangement links TRBV9 to TRBJ2-7; 8 nucleotides align to TRBD2. Germline V gene sequence: CDR1 SGDLS, CDR2 YYNGEE. V was clipped by 4 bases and J by 6 bases; unmatched bases: 12. This CDR3 region has 15 residues.

This clonotype was observed a handful of times. The chain is built from TRBV18 and TRBJ2-7; 12 bases map to TRBD2. Germline V CDR1 and CDR2: KGHSH, LQKENI. Trimming cost V 2 bases and J 4 bases; bases outside gene matches: 3. The CDR3 has 15 residues. The CDR3: CASSPTGLAGYEQYF. CDR3 DNA: TGTGCCAGCTCACCAACGGGACTAGCGGGTTACGAGCAGTACTTC. The full variable domain, with the rest looked up from reference TRBV18 and TRBJ2-7, is NAGVMQNPRHLVRRRGQEARLRCSPMKGHSHVYWYRQLPEEGLKFMVYLQKENIIDESGMPKERFSAEFPKEGPSILRIQQVVRGDSAAYFCASSPTGLAGYEQYFGPGTRLTVT.

This clonotype was seen repeatedly, ten times or more. The V and J genes are TRBV5-6 and TRBJ2-5; D could derive from TRBD1 or TRBD2 (5 bases each). The V and J ends lost 4 bases and 2 bases respectively, with 15 bases between them. The germline gives CDR1 SGHDT, CDR2 YYEEEE. The CDR3 has 15 residues. The CDR3 protein is CASSPGTVGQETQYF. The CDR3 DNA follows: TGTGCCAGCAGCCCAGGGACGGTGGGGCAAGAGACCCAGTACTTC.

The J gene is TRBJ2-7, the V gene TRBV29-1; TRBD1 matches at 7 bases. The CDR3 consists of 12 residues. CDR1 and CDR2 (germline): SQVTM, ANQGSEA. V lost 6 bases to trimming and J lost 2 bases; unmatched junction nucleotides: 4. The CDR3, as DNA: TGCAGCGTCAGGACAGGAACCTACGAGCAGTACTTC. It translates to CSVRTGTYEQYF.

The rearrangement uses TRBV7-2 and TRBJ2-2; perhaps TRBD2 as D (5 bases). Germline CDR1 and CDR2: SGHTA and FQGNSA. This CDR3 is built from 16 residues. Trimming pared 2 bases from V and 0 bases from J, leaving 10 bases between. The CDR3 region has the DNA TGTGCCAGCAGCTTAATTGGCGGGTCGAACACCGGGGAGCTGTTTTTT. It yields the protein CASSLIGGSNTGELFF.

This clonotype was found many times. The V and J genes are TRBV28 and TRBJ2-2, with 7 bases identical to TRBD1. This CDR3 region has 15 residues. Trimming at V came to 6 bases and at J to 2 bases, leaving 6 bases not matched to a gene. Germline CDR1 reads MDHEN; CDR2 reads SYDVKM. The CDR3 is CASRSRQGNTGELFF. Here the CDR3 DNA reads TGTGCCAGCAGGAGTCGACAGGGTAACACCGGGGAGCTGTTTTTT.

This clonotype was picked up a small number of times. V is TRBV20-1 and J is TRBJ1-1, with 7 positions matching TRBD1. The V segment lost 1 base and the J segment 7 bases; nucleotides outside the gene matches: 3. Germline CDR1 DFQATT, CDR2 SNEGSKA (reference sequence). The CDR3 is 12 residues long. The CDR3 DNA reads as TGCAGTGCTAGAGGCGGGACAGATGAAGCTTTCTTT. It encodes CSARGGTDEAFF.

In this sample, this clonotype turned up many times. The chain recombines TRBV20-1 with TRBJ2-7; D is perhaps TRBD1 (6 bases). The CDR3 has 15 residues. Germline-derived CDR1 and CDR2 are DFQATT and SNEGSKA (reference sequence). V lost 1 base and J lost 6, with 19 bases in between. CDR3 coding DNA: TGCAGTGCTAGAGGGGGGCGAGGGAGTCAGGGCGAGCAGTACTTC. Residues: CSARGGRGSQGEQYF.

The chain employs TRBV29-1 and TRBJ1-2; D gene unclear. Germline assignment: CDR1 SQVTM and CDR2 ANQGSEA. V was pared by 0 bases and J by 8 bases, with 19 bases between. The CDR3 covers 15 residues. The CDR3, as DNA: TGCAGCGTTGAAGACCCCGGACCTCACAATGGGGGCTACACCTTC. This translates into CSVEDPGPHNGGYTF.

This sequence joins TRBV30 and TRBJ2-7, with 13 bases identical to TRBD2. This CDR3 comprises 16 residues. CDR1 and CDR2 (germline): GTSNPN, SVGIG (reference sequence). V trimming: 3 bases; J trimming: 0 bases; junction bases outside the gene matches: 5. This CDR3 reads CAWSTGTSGISYEQYF. The DNA for the CDR3 is TGTGCCTGGAGCACCGGGACTAGCGGGATCTCCTACGAGCAGTACTTC.

This clonotype was recorded many times. The chain couples TRBV6-5 to TRBJ1-2; no reliable D call. This CDR3 has 13 amino acids. The germline V gene encodes CDR1 MNHEY and CDR2 SVGAGI. V was trimmed by 3 bases and J by 2 bases, leaving 7 bases between them. Written as DNA, the CDR3 is TGTGCCAGCAGTTATGGGAAAAACTATGGCTACACCTTC. It codes for CASSYGKNYGYTF.

As concerns this clonotype: A clone one base away is much larger, so this may be a read error. The CDR3 nucleotides are TGTGCCAGCAGTCTCTCCCAGCCCACTGAAGCTTTCTTT. Encoded protein: CASSLSQPTEAFF. The V call is TRBV28, the J call TRBJ1-1, with unresolved D. This CDR3 contains 13 residues. Trimming took 5 bases from V and 4 from J, leaving 11 bases between them. Germline CDR1 MDHEN, CDR2 SYDVKM.

This clonotype has more than one count but fewer than ten. This chain joins TRBV5-5 and TRBJ2-7; the D gene is possibly TRBD2 (6 bases). Trimming took off 1 base at V and 0 bases at J, with 11 bases between the two ends. CDR1 and CDR2 (germline): SGHKS, YYEKEE (reference sequence). The CDR3 is 15 amino acids. The DNA for the CDR3 is TGTGCCAGCAGCTTGAAGGTGACTAGCTCCTACGAGCAGTACTTC. This gives the protein CASSLKVTSSYEQYF.

The chain carries TRBV19 and TRBJ2-6; 9 nucleotides match TRBD1. Germline V gene data show CDR1 as LNHDA and CDR2 as SQIVND (reference sequence). The CDR3 has 14 residues. Trimming removed 9 bases from V and 2 bases from J; junction bases left unmatched: 2. The CDR3 is CASRDRAGANVLTF. In DNA form, the CDR3 reads TGTGCCAGCCGGGACAGGGCTGGGGCCAACGTCCTGACTTTC. Full variable domain (remainder filled in from reference TRBV19 and TRBJ2-6): DGGITQSPKYLFRKEGQNVTLSCEQNLNHDAMYWYRQDPGQGLRLIYYSQIVNDFQKGDIAEGYSVSREKKESFPLTVTSAQKNPTAFYLCASRDRAGANVLTFGAGSRLTVL.

This clonotype was observed many times. This sequence joins TRBV30 and TRBJ2-5, with D perhaps TRBD1 (5 bases). The CDR3 runs to 13 residues. V gave up 4 bases and J gave up 4 bases, with 13 bases separating them. In germline, CDR1 is GTSNPN, CDR2 SVGIG (reference sequence). CDR3 in amino acids: CAWMVQGTETQYF. DNA of the CDR3: TGTGCCTGGATGGTCCAGGGAACAGAGACCCAGTACTTC.

The chain employs TRBV19 and TRBJ2-1, with D possibly TRBD2 on 6 matching bases. From germline, CDR1 is LNHDA and CDR2 SQIVND (reference sequence). V lost 1 base and J 8 bases, leaving 21 bases between the germline ends. There are 17 residues in the CDR3. The CDR3 nucleotides read TGTGCCAGTAGTATAGGCAGGGCGGGGACTCGGATCGATGAGCAGTTCTTC. Translating it yields CASSIGRAGTRIDEQFF.

The CDR3 loop reads CSASGTGEQYF. For the CDR3, the DNA is TGCAGTGCTTCGGGTACCGGCGAGCAGTACTTC. This chain connects TRBV20-1 to TRBJ2-7; D unresolved. This CDR3 has 11 residues. Between the trimmed V and J ends, which lost 5 bases and 6 bases, there was a span of 11 bases. CDR1 and CDR2 (germline): DFQATT, SNEGSKA (reference sequence).

This clonotype appeared many times. The chain employs TRBV7-3 and TRBJ2-7; D is possibly TRBD1 (6 bases). CDR1 and CDR2 from the germline V gene are SGHTA and FQGTGA. The CDR3 contains 20 residues. Trimming stripped 5 bases from V and 0 bases from J, with 29 bases between. CDR3 protein: CASSGTPYRAPESPSYEQYF. The DNA for the CDR3 is TGTGCCAGCAGCGGGACACCTTACAGGGCACCTGAGTCCCCCTCCTACGAGCAGTACTTC.

The chain carries TRBV4-1 and TRBJ2-7, with a tentative D call TRBD2 (6 bases). Germline-derived CDR1 and CDR2 are MGHRA and YSYEKL. CDR3 length: 15 amino acids. Trimming took off 4 bases at V and 5 bases at J, with 18 bases between the two ends. The CDR3, as DNA: TGCGCCAGCAGCCGGGGGGTTTATAGCGTGGACGAGCAGTACTTC. Amino acid sequence: CASSRGVYSVDEQYF.

The chain uses TRBV5-1 and TRBJ2-1, with 13 nucleotides matching TRBD2. In germline, CDR1 is SGHRS, CDR2 YFSETQ. The ends lost 3 bases at V and 5 bases at J; junction bases unmatched: 2. The CDR3 consists of 15 residues. CDR3 sequence: CASSWTSGSNNEQFF. The CDR3 region has the DNA TGCGCCAGCAGCTGGACTAGCGGGAGCAACAATGAGCAGTTCTTC.

This chain connects TRBV6-2 or TRBV6-3 to TRBJ1-2; 7 nucleotides agree with TRBD1. V lost 5 bases, J lost 7 bases, and 7 bases stayed unmatched. Germline V gene lookup returns CDR1 MNHEY and CDR2 SVGEGT. The CDR3 totals 13 residues. CDR3: CASSAAGGLGYTF. CDR3 nucleotide sequence: TGTGCCAGCAGTGCAGCAGGGGGGCTTGGCTACACCTTC.

This sequence joins TRBV5-5 and TRBJ2-7, with TRBD1 identical over 7 bases. The trim removed 3 bases at V and 0 bases at J, leaving 6 bases unmatched. Germline V gene sequence: CDR1 SGHKS, CDR2 YYEKEE (reference sequence). The length of the CDR3 is 15 residues. CDR3 loop: CASSSLQGPSYEQYF. The CDR3 DNA follows: TGTGCCAGCAGCTCGCTACAGGGGCCCTCCTACGAGCAGTACTTC.

V gene TRBV7-9 combines with J gene TRBJ2-5; 8 bases align to TRBD1. The CDR3 is 15 residues long. Per the germline V gene, CDR1 is SEHNR and CDR2 is FQNEAQ (reference sequence). V lost 5 bases to trimming and J lost 3 bases; unmatched junction nucleotides: 8. The CDR3 sequence: CASSHEGTGKETQYF. The CDR3 DNA sequence: TGTGCCAGCAGCCATGAAGGGACAGGTAAAGAGACCCAGTACTTC.

This clonotype showed up just a few times. V and J are TRBV19 and TRBJ1-1; TRBD1 is a possible D gene (5 bases). Germline assignment: CDR1 LNHDA and CDR2 SQIVND (reference sequence). The CDR3 has 14 residues. The V end lost 4 bases, the J end lost 7 bases, and 16 bases lay between the germline ends. Written as DNA, the CDR3 is TGTGCCAGTAGTACCATACTGGGACGGCTTGAAGCTTTCTTT. It encodes CASSTILGRLEAFF.